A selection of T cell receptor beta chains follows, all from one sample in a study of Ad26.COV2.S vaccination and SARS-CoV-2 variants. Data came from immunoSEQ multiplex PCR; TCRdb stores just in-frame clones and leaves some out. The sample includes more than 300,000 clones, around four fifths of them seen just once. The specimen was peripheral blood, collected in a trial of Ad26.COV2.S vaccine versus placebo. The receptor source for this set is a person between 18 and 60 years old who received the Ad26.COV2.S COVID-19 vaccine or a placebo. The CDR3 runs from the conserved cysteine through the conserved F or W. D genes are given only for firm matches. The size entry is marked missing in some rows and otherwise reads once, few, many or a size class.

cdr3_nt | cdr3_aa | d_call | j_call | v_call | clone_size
TGTGCCAGCAGTGATGGTAACTGGAACACTGAAGCTTTCTTT | CASSDGNWNTEAFF | . | TRBJ1-1 | TRBV6-1 | .
TGTGCCAGCAGCCAATACGGACAGCCCGGGGATCAGCCCCAGCATTTT | CASSQYGQPGDQPQHF | . | TRBJ1-5 | TRBV3-1/TRBV3-2 | .
TGTGCCAGCAGCGTAGATGTGGGCGAGCAGTACTTC | CASSVDVGEQYF | . | TRBJ2-7 | TRBV9 | .
TGTGCCAGCAGTGATAACGACAGGGGGCATGGGGCCAACGTCCTGACTTTC | CASSDNDRGHGANVLTF | TRBD1 | TRBJ2-6 | TRBV2 | .
TGTGCCAGCAGTTTAGACCGCAGTGGCAATCAGCCCCAGCATTTT | CASSLDRSGNQPQHF | . | TRBJ1-5 | TRBV6-5 | .
TGCAGTGCTAACTATATAGATACGCAGTATTTT | CSANYIDTQYF | . | TRBJ2-3 | TRBV20-1 | .
TGCGCCAGCAGCAAACAGGGTATGAACACTGAAGCTTTCTTT | CASSKQGMNTEAFF | . | TRBJ1-1 | TRBV4-1 | .
TGTGCCAGCTCACCCACAATCTCCTACAATGAGCAGTTCTTC | CASSPTISYNEQFF | . | TRBJ2-1 | TRBV18 | .
TGTGCCAGCAGCTCACAGGTAACCGCTAGAAATGAGCAGTTCTTC | CASSSQVTARNEQFF | . | TRBJ2-1 | TRBV5-4 | .
TGTGCCAGCAGCGCGGACAGGGTTGTGAATCAGCCCCAGCATTTT | CASSADRVVNQPQHF | TRBD1 | TRBJ1-5 | TRBV2 | .
TGCGCCAGCAGCCAAGATCTCAGTAGGGCAGGGCTGAACACTGAAGCTTTCTTT | CASSQDLSRAGLNTEAFF | . | TRBJ1-1 | TRBV4-1 | .
TGTGCCAGCAGTCAAAGGGCAGGGGCACCCTACGAGCAGTACTTC | CASSQRAGAPYEQYF | . | TRBJ2-7 | TRBV6-4 | .
TGCAGTGCTAGTCTGTCGGGGGCCTACAATGAGCAGTTCTTC | CSASLSGAYNEQFF | . | TRBJ2-1 | TRBV20-1 | .
TGTGCCAGCAGGGACAGGGCCGGGTTGAACACTGAAGCTTTCTTT | CASRDRAGLNTEAFF | TRBD1 | TRBJ1-1 | TRBV2 | .
TGTGCCAGCAGCTTAAGTGACAGCTTCTACGAGCAGTACTTC | CASSLSDSFYEQYF | . | TRBJ2-7 | TRBV11-2 | .
TGTGCCAGTAGTGCCCAGAAAACTAGCAATCAGCCCCAGCATTTT | CASSAQKTSNQPQHF | . | TRBJ1-5 | TRBV19 | .
TGTGCCAGCAGTTACCGGGACGGGAATCAGCCCCAGCATTTT | CASSYRDGNQPQHF | . | TRBJ1-5 | TRBV6-5 | once
TGTGCCAGCAGCTTGTTGGCTAGCGGCTACAATGAGCAGTTCTTC | CASSLLASGYNEQFF | TRBD2 | TRBJ2-1 | TRBV5-6 | .
TGTGCCAGCAGGACACGGGACAGACACACAGATACGCAGTATTTT | CASRTRDRHTDTQYF | TRBD1 | TRBJ2-3 | TRBV28 | once
TGTGCCAGCAGTGAACCTGCGGGGAACGAGCAGTACTTC | CASSEPAGNEQYF | . | TRBJ2-7 | TRBV25-1 | .
TGTGCCAGCAGCCGGGACAGGGGTTACGAGCAGTACTTC | CASSRDRGYEQYF | TRBD1 | TRBJ2-7 | TRBV7-3 | .
TGTGCCAGCAGCCAAGGCGACTCTAGGGGAAACACCATATATTTT | CASSQGDSRGNTIYF | . | TRBJ1-3 | TRBV3-1/TRBV3-2 | .
TGCGCCACGTGTTGGTTGAAGCCGAACACCGGGGAGCTGTTTTTT | CATCWLKPNTGELFF | . | TRBJ2-2 | TRBV5-1 | few
TGTGCCAGCGGAATAAGCGGGACACATAACACCGGGGAGCTGTTTTTT | CASGISGTHNTGELFF | . | TRBJ2-2 | TRBV27 | .
TGTGCCAGCAGCTCCGGTTCGAACACTGAAGCTTTCTTT | CASSSGSNTEAFF | . | TRBJ1-1 | TRBV5-4 | few
TGCGCCAGCAGCCAAAAGGGGGGTGAAGTCAATCAGCCCCAGCATTTT | CASSQKGGEVNQPQHF | . | TRBJ1-5 | TRBV4-1 | .
TGTGCCAGCACCCCGGACAGACACTGGGTTGGCTACACCTTC | CASTPDRHWVGYTF | . | TRBJ1-2 | TRBV28 | .
TGTGCCAGCACCTTATCGGGACAGGGCACAGATACGCAGTATTTT | CASTLSGQGTDTQYF | TRBD1 | TRBJ2-3 | TRBV6-1 | .
TGTGCCAGCAGCTTAAGCGGGGGGGCAGTGGAGACCCAGTACTTC | CASSLSGGAVETQYF | TRBD2 | TRBJ2-5 | TRBV7-3 | .
TGTGCCAGCTCACCAGGAATAGAGACCCAGTACTTC | CASSPGIETQYF | . | TRBJ2-5 | TRBV18 | few
TGTGCCAGCAGCCAAGCAGGGAATAATGAAAAACTGTTTTTT | CASSQAGNNEKLFF | . | TRBJ1-4 | TRBV4-2 | .
TGTGCCAGCAGCTTACAGGGTAGCGGGGCGTACAATGAGCAGTTCTTC | CASSLQGSGAYNEQFF | TRBD2 | TRBJ2-1 | TRBV7-2 | .
TGTGCCAGCCTGCGTGGGCCGCTCTATGGCTACACCTTC | CASLRGPLYGYTF | . | TRBJ1-2 | TRBV7-2 | .
TGTGCCAGCAAGCGGGTTTTCGATCAGCCCCAGCATTTT | CASKRVFDQPQHF | . | TRBJ1-5 | TRBV12-3/TRBV12-4 | .
TGTGCCAGCAGCCCGAAAAGGTACCAAGAGACCCAGTACTTC | CASSPKRYQETQYF | . | TRBJ2-5 | TRBV14 | .
TGTGCCAGCAGCCCCGGGGGGGCGCGCGAGACCCAGTACTTC | CASSPGGARETQYF | TRBD2 | TRBJ2-5 | TRBV5-4 | .
TGTGCCAGCAGCCAAAACCTAGCGGGGGGGCAAGAGACCCAGTACTTC | CASSQNLAGGQETQYF | TRBD2 | TRBJ2-5 | TRBV3-1/TRBV3-2 | .
TGTGCCAGCAGCTCCCCAGGGTCCGGGGGCAATGAGCAGTTCTTC | CASSSPGSGGNEQFF | . | TRBJ2-1 | TRBV28 | .
TGTGCCAGCAGTGATGGAAGATATGGCTACACCTTC | CASSDGRYGYTF | . | TRBJ1-2 | TRBV25-1 | .
TGTGCCAGCAGTGAAGAGGGGCGCCTGGATGAGCAGTTCTTC | CASSEEGRLDEQFF | . | TRBJ2-1 | TRBV2 | .
TGTGCCAGCAGCAAGACAGGGCAGAATTCACCCCTCCACTTT | CASSKTGQNSPLHF | . | TRBJ1-6 | TRBV21-1 | .
TGTGCCAGCAGTCCACAGGGGTCTGGCTACACCTTC | CASSPQGSGYTF | TRBD1 | TRBJ1-2 | TRBV12-3/TRBV12-4 | .
TGTGCCAGCAGCAAACATGGGACACATGAGACCCAGTACTTC | CASSKHGTHETQYF | . | TRBJ2-5 | TRBV7-2 | .
TGTGCCAGCAGTGATAAGCGGGGGGGCAGCACCGGGGAGCTGTTTTTT | CASSDKRGGSTGELFF | TRBD2 | TRBJ2-2 | TRBV6-4 | .
TGTGCCAGCAGGGGACAGGGGGCTTCACCCCTCCACTTT | CASRGQGASPLHF | TRBD1 | TRBJ1-6 | TRBV7-6 | .
TGTGCCAGCAGCTTAGCAGCAGGGGGCAAGACGGATGGCTACACCTTC | CASSLAAGGKTDGYTF | TRBD1 | TRBJ1-2 | TRBV7-9 | .
TGTGCCAGCACCTTCTGGGCAGTTAATAATTCACCCCTCCACTTT | CASTFWAVNNSPLHF | . | TRBJ1-6 | TRBV28 | .